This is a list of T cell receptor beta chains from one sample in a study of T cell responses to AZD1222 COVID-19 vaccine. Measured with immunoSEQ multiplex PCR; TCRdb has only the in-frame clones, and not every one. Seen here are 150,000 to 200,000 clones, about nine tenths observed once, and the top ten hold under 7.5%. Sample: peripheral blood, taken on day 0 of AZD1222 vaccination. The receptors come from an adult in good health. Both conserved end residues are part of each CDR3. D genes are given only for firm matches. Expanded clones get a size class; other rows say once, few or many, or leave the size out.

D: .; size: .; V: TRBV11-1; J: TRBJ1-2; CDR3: CASSPDGTSFYGYTF; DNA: TGTGCCAGCAGCCCGGACGGGACAAGTTTTTATGGCTACACCTTC
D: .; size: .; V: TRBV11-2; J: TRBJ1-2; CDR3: CASSLEVNRRDYGYTF; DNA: TGTGCCAGCAGCTTAGAGGTAAACCGGCGGGACTATGGCTACACCTTC
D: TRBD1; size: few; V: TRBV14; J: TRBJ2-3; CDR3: CASSRPSSSDRTEETRSTDTQYF; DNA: TGTGCCAGCAGCCGACCAAGCTCCTCGGACAGGACCGAAGAGACCAGGAGCACAGATACGCAGTATTTT
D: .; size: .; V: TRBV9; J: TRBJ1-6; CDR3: CASSQGGYNSPLHF; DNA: TGTGCCAGCAGCCAAGGAGGATATAATTCACCCCTCCACTTT
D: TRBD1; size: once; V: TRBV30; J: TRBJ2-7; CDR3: CAWSLGQGYEQYF; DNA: TGTGCCTGGAGCCTCGGACAGGGCTACGAGCAGTACTTC
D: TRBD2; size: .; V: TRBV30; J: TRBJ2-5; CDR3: CAWMLWGGQETQYF; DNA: TGTGCCTGGATGTTATGGGGGGGTCAAGAGACCCAGTACTTC
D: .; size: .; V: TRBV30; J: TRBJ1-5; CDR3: CAWRGSGNQPQHF; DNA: TGTGCCTGGAGGGGCAGTGGCAATCAGCCCCAGCATTTT
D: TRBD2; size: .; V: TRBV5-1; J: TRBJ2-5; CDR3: CASSQWAGGGETQYF; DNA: TGCGCCAGCAGCCAGTGGGCGGGAGGAGGAGAGACCCAGTACTTC
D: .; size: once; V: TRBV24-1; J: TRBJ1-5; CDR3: CATSRGNQPQHF; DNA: TGTGCCACGTCAAGGGGTAATCAGCCCCAGCATTTT
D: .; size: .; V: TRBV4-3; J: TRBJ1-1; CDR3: CASSQEGAARAEAFF; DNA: TGCGCCAGCAGCCAAGAAGGGGCGGCAAGGGCTGAAGCTTTCTTT
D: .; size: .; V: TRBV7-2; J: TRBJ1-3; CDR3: CASSLDVSSGNTIYF; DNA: TGTGCCAGCAGCTTAGACGTGAGCTCTGGAAACACCATATATTTT
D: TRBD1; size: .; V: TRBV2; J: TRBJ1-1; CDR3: CASGQERTEAFF; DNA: TGTGCCAGCGGACAGGAGAGGACTGAAGCTTTCTTT
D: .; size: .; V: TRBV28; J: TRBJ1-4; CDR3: CASSLSGLGAEKLFF; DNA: TGTGCCAGCAGTTTAAGTGGCTTGGGGGCGGAAAAACTGTTTTTT
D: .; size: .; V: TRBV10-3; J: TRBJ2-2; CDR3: CAISQGQEGGTGELFF; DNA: TGTGCCATCAGTCAAGGACAGGAGGGGGGCACCGGGGAGCTGTTTTTT
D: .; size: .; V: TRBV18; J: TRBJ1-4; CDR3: CASSNQEGIATNEKLFF; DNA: TGTGCCAGCTCAAATCAAGAAGGGATCGCAACTAATGAAAAACTGTTTTTT
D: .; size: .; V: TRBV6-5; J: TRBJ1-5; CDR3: CASGLTQLNQPQHF; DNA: TGTGCCAGCGGACTGACGCAGCTCAATCAGCCCCAGCATTTT
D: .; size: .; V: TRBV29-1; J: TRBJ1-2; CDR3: CSVLTGGYGYTF; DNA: TGCAGCGTTTTGACTGGGGGTTATGGCTACACCTTC
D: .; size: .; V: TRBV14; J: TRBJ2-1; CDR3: CASSQGGGQFF; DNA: TGTGCCAGCAGCCAAGGCGGGGGCCAGTTCTTC
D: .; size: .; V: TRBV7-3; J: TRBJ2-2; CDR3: CASSSLPTGANTGELFF; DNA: TGTGCCAGCAGCTCACTCCCGACGGGTGCGAACACCGGGGAGCTGTTTTTT
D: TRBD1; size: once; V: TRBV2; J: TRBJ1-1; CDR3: CASSQGGTGIAEAFF; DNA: TGTGCCAGCAGCCAGGGCGGGACAGGGATCGCTGAAGCTTTCTTT
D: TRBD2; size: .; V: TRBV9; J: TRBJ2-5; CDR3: CASSARPGGQETQYF; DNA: TGTGCCAGCAGCGCCCGCCCGGGGGGGCAAGAGACCCAGTACTTC
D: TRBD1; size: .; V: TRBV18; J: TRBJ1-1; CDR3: CASSPTTGSSEAFF; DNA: TGTGCCAGCTCACCAACGACAGGGAGTTCCGAAGCTTTCTTT
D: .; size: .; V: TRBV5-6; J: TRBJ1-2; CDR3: CASHPGPANYGYTF; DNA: TGTGCCAGCCATCCCGGGCCCGCTAACTATGGCTACACCTTC
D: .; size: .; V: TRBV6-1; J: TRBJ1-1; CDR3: CASSEQGNTEAFF; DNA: TGTGCCAGCAGTGAACAGGGGAACACTGAAGCTTTCTTT
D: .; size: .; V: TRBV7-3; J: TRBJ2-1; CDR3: CASSLSPGYNEQFF; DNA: TGTGCCAGCAGCTTAAGCCCAGGATACAATGAGCAGTTCTTC
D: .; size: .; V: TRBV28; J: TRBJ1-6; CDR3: CASSFPATNSPLHF; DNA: TGTGCCAGCAGTTTCCCAGCAACTAATTCACCCCTCCACTTT
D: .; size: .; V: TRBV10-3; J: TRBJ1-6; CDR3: CAISESIGARNSPLHF; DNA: TGTGCCATCAGTGAGTCGATCGGGGCTCGGAATTCACCCCTCCACTTT
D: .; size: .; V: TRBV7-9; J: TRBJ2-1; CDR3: CASSLAGGLFGEQFF; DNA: TGTGCCAGCAGCTTAGCGGGGGGGCTTTTTGGTGAGCAGTTCTTC
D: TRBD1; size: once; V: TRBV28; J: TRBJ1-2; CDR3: CASSFLTGSNYGYTF; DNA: TGTGCCAGCAGTTTCCTGACAGGGTCAAACTATGGCTACACCTTC
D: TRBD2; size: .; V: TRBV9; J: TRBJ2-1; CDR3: CASSVVHGGRSGEQFF; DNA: TGTGCCAGCAGCGTAGTTCATGGCGGGAGGAGTGGTGAGCAGTTCTTC
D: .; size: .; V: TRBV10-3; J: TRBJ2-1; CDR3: CAISAEGGNEQFF; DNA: TGTGCCATCAGCGCGGAGGGGGGCAATGAGCAGTTCTTC
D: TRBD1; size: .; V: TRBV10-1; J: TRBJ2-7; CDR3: CASSESPGQGAYEQYF; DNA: TGCGCCAGCAGTGAGTCCCCGGGACAGGGGGCCTACGAGCAGTACTTC
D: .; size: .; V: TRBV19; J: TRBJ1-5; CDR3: CASSRGSSNQPQHF; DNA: TGTGCCAGTAGTAGGGGTTCTAGCAATCAGCCCCAGCATTTT
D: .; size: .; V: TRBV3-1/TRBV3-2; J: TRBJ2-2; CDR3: CASSHGRVDTGELFF; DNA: TGTGCCAGCAGCCATGGCAGGGTGGACACCGGGGAGCTGTTTTTT
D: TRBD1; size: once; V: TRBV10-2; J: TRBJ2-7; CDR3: CASSMDRDQYF; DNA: TGCGCCAGCAGTATGGACAGGGATCAGTACTTC